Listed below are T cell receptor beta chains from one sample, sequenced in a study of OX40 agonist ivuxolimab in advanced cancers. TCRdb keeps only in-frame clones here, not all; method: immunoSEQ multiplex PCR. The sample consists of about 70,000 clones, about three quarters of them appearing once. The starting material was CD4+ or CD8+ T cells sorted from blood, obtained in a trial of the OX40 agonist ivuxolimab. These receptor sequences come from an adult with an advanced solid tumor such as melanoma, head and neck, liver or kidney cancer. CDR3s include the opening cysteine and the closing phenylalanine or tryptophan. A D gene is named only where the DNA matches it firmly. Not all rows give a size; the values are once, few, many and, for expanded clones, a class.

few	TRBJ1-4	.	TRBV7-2	TGTGCCAGCAGCCCCGCCTGGGACGAAAAACTGTTTTTT	CASSPAWDEKLFF
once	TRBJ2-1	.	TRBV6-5	TGTGCCAGCAGCGACCCCCCGGGACACCCTCAGTTCTTC	CASSDPPGHPQFF
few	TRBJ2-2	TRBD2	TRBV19	TGTGCCAGTATCCCTGGCGGGACTAGCGGGGGGGAAGAGCTGTTTTTT	CASIPGGTSGGEELFF
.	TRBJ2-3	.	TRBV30	TGTGCCTGGAGTGTTTTTTCAGCCACAGATACGCAGTATTTT	CAWSVFSATDTQYF
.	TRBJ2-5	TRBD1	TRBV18	TGTGCCAGCTCACCTTTCGGACAGGGGGCCCAAGAGACCCAGTACTTC	CASSPFGQGAQETQYF
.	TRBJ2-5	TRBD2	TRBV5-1	TGCGCCAGCAGCCCTGGACTAGCGGGAGCGGAGACCCAGTACTTC	CASSPGLAGAETQYF
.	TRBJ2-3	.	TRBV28	TGTGCCAGCAGGGGTACCAGCACAGATACGCAGTATTTT	CASRGTSTDTQYF
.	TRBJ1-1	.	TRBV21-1	TGTGCCAGCAGCGCGAATGGAGGGGTTAAGGCTGAAGCTTTCTTT	CASSANGGVKAEAFF
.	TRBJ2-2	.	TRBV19	TGTGCCAGTAGCGGGGGGAACACCGGGGAGCTGTTTTTT	CASSGGNTGELFF
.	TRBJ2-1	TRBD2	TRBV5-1	TGCGCCAGCCGCCCGACTAGCGGCATAAGCTCCTACAATGAGCAGTTCTTC	CASRPTSGISSYNEQFF
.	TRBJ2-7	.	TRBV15	TGTGCCACCAGCAGAGATACCCCAGGGTTCTACGAGCAGTACTTC	CATSRDTPGFYEQYF
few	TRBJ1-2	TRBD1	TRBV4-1	TGCGCCAGCAGCCCCGGGACAGGGGGCAGCTATGGCTACACCTTC	CASSPGTGGSYGYTF
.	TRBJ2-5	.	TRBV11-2	TGTGCCAGCAGCCCGGTCGTCGGGAACATGGAGACCCAGTACTTC	CASSPVVGNMETQYF
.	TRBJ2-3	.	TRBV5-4	TGTGCCAGCACCTCAAGGGGGGTCTCCCTAGGAGATACGCAGTATTTT	CASTSRGVSLGDTQYF
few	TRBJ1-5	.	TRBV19	TGTGCCAGTAGTGAGGAATCTGGTCAGCCCCAGCATTTT	CASSEESGQPQHF
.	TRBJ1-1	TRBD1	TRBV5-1	TGCGCCAGCAGCTTACTAGGACAGGCGAACACTGAAGCTTTCTTT	CASSLLGQANTEAFF
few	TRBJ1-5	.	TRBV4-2	TGTGCCAGCAGCCAAGATCTATGGCAGCTAAATCAGCCCCAGCATTTT	CASSQDLWQLNQPQHF
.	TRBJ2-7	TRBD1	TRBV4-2	TGTGCCAGCAGCCAAGACCCGGACAGGGCCTCCTACGAGCAGTACTTC	CASSQDPDRASYEQYF
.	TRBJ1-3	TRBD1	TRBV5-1	TGCGCCAGCAGCTCGCTCGCAGGACAGGGGTTTGGAGGAAACACCATATATTTT	CASSSLAGQGFGGNTIYF
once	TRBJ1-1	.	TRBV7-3	TGTGCCAGCAGCCTGGGTGGCCACAACACTGAAGCTTTCTTT	CASSLGGHNTEAFF
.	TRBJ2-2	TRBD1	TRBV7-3	TGTGCCAGCAGCGAGGGGACAGGGAGATACGCGGGGGAGCTGTTTTTT	CASSEGTGRYAGELFF
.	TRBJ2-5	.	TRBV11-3	TGTGCCAGCAGCTTAGGGGGGGCTATGGAGACCCAGTACTTC	CASSLGGAMETQYF
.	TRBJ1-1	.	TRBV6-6	TGTGCCAGCAGCCTAGGGTCACTCGGGGCGGACACTGAAGCTTTCTTT	CASSLGSLGADTEAFF
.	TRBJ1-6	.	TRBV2	TGTGCCAGCAGTGAACCGGTAGGAGACCTTTATAATTCACCCCTCCACTTT	CASSEPVGDLYNSPLHF
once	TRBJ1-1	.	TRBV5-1	TGCGCCAGCAGCTTGGGACTAGGGAACACTGAAGCTTTCTTT	CASSLGLGNTEAFF
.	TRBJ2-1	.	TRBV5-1	TGCGCCAGCAGCGGTAGCGGAGGCGTCTACAATGAGCAGTTCTTC	CASSGSGGVYNEQFF
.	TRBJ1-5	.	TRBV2	TGTGCCAGCAGTGAAAACCCAGGGCAGCCCCAGCATTTT	CASSENPGQPQHF
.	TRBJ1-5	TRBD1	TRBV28	TGTGCCAGCAGGGGGACAGCTAGCAATCAGCCCCAGCATTTT	CASRGTASNQPQHF
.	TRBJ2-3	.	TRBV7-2	TGTGCCAGCAGCTCCCCCCTCAGCACAGATACGCAGTATTTT	CASSSPLSTDTQYF
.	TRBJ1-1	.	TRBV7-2	TGTGCCAGCAGCCCCAGTGGGGGTTTTGAAGCTTTCTTT	CASSPSGGFEAFF
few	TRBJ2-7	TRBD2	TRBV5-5	TGTGCCAGCAGCCCCCTTAGCGGGGGGGCCTACGAGCAGTACTTC	CASSPLSGGAYEQYF
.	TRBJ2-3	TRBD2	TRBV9	TGTGCCAGCAGCGTAGGACTAGCGGCTAGCACAGATACGCAGTATTTT	CASSVGLAASTDTQYF
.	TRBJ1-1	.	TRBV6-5	TGTGCCAGCAGCCCGGGACGACGTAGGACTGAAGCTTTCTTT	CASSPGRRRTEAFF
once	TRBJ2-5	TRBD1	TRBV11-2	TGTGCCAGCAGCCTACGCCGACAGGGGGCGCGAGAGACCCAGTACTTC	CASSLRRQGARETQYF
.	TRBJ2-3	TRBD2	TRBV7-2	TGTGCCACGGAGAAGCGCGGGGGTACAGATACGCAGTATTTT	CATEKRGGTDTQYF
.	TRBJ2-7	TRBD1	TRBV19	TGTGCCAGTAGTATAAAACAGGGGTCTGGCGAGCAGTACTTC	CASSIKQGSGEQYF
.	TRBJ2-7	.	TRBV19	TGTGCCAGTAGTACGCGACCCGGGACACCCTACGAGCAGTACTTC	CASSTRPGTPYEQYF
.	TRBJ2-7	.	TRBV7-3	TGTGCCAGCAGCCCCCATCCTACCCTGTCACGCAGCGAGCAGTACTTC	CASSPHPTLSRSEQYF
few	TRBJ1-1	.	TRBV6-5	TGTGCCAGCAGTTACGGCCAGAGGATGAACACTGAAGCTTTCTTT	CASSYGQRMNTEAFF
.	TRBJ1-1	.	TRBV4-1	TGCGCCAGCAGCCTTAGGGTTTCGAACACTGAAGCTTTCTTT	CASSLRVSNTEAFF
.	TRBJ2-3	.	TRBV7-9	TGTGCCAGCAGCTTCACGACAGGCACCGATACGCAGTATTTT	CASSFTTGTDTQYF
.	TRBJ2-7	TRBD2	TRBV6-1	TGTGCCAGCAGACGGACTAGCGGGGGATACGAGCAGTACTTC	CASRRTSGGYEQYF
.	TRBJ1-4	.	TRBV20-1	TGCAGTGCGGGTCCTGGTGAAAAACTGTTTTTT	CSAGPGEKLFF
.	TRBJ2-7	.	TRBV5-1	TGCGCCAGCAGCTTGATTTCTAGGTGGTACGAGCAGTACTTC	CASSLISRWYEQYF
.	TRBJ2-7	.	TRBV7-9	TGTGCCAGCAGCTCCCCCATCTACGGGAGTCGTTACGAGCAGTACTTC	CASSSPIYGSRYEQYF
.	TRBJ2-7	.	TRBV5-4	TGTGCCAGCAGCTTGTCTGGGGGATCCTACGAGCAGTACTTC	CASSLSGGSYEQYF
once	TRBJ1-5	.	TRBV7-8	TGTGCCAGCAGCTTATTGACGGGCCTTCAGCCCCAGCATTTT	CASSLLTGLQPQHF
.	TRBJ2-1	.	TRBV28	TGTGCCAGCAGCCCACCATACAATGAGCAGTTCTTC	CASSPPYNEQFF
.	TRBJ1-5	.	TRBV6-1	TGTGCCAGCAGGCACAGGCGGTCGGGGGATCAGCCCCAGCATTTT	CASRHRRSGDQPQHF
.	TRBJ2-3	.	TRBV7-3	TGTGCCAGCAGCCCCGGGACTAGCACAGATACGCAGTATTTT	CASSPGTSTDTQYF
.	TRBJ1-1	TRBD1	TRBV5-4	TGTGCCAGCAGCCTGGCAACACAGGGGGGGACTGAAGCTTTCTTT	CASSLATQGGTEAFF
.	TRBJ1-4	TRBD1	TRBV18	TGTGCCAGCTCACCGCGACAGGGGAAGGACGAAAAACTGTTTTTT	CASSPRQGKDEKLFF
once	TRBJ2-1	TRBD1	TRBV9	TGTGCCAGCAGCGTATCAGGACAGGGTAAGAGTGAGCAGTTCTTC	CASSVSGQGKSEQFF
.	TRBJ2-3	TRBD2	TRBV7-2	TGTGCCAGCAGCCCCGGACTAGCTTTCCTCGGTACGCAGTATTTT	CASSPGLAFLGTQYF
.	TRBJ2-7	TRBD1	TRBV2	TGTGCCGGGACAGGGGGCGCAAATCCCTACGAGCAGTACTTC	CAGTGGANPYEQYF